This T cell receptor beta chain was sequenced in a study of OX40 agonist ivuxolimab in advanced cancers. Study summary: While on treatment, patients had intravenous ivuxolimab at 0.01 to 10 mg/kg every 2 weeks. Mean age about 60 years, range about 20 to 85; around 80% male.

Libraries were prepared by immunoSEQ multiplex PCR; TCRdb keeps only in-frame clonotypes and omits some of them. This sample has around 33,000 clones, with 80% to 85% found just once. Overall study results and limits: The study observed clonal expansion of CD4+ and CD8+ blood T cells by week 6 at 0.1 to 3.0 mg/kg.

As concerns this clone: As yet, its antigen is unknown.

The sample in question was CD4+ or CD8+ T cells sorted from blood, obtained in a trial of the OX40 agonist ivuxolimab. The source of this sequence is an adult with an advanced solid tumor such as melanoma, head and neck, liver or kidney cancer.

The CDR3 region is CASTSSFAGPEANVLTF. Here the CDR3 DNA reads TGTGCCAGTACCTCCTCCTTTGCTGGCCCCGAGGCCAACGTCCTGACTTTC. The chain is built from TRBV19 and TRBJ2-6; D is ambiguous. This CDR3 is 17 amino acids long. V was clipped by 7 bases and J by 6 bases, with 22 bases between them. The germline CDR1 and CDR2 sequences are LNHDA and SQIVND (reference sequence).